This paragraph reports one T cell receptor (beta chain). Its antigen is undetermined. TCR beta cDNA libraries had unique molecular identifiers. TCRdb fed the PCR reads into MiXCR, producing one record per CDR3 protein. The table lists hundreds of thousands of distinct CDR3 sequences, around 60% of them singletons. With 4 bases removed from V and 4 bases from J, the gap between germline ends came to 23 bases. The CDR3 consists of 18 residues. The V gene's germline CDR1 is ENHRY and CDR2 SYGVKD. The data were taken from a study of post-analysis software for immune sequencing data. Study results and limitations: Elevated frequency relative to controls characterized four or five TRBV segments in patients, TRBV5-6, TRBV5-1 and TRBV20-1 among them. By F measure, strong co-clustering occurred among samples prepared in the same batch.

The chain recombines TRBV10-3 with TRBJ2-1; D might be TRBD1 (7 bases). Sequenced sample: blood. This clonotype was sampled from a girl under 10 years old with multiple sclerosis. The CDR3 DNA is TGTGCCATCAGTGTCGAGGGGGGCCGGGACAGCCGATACAATGAGCAGTTCTTC. Protein product: CAISVEGGRDSRYNEQFF.